This TCR beta chain was retrieved from a study of T cell responses to AZD1222 COVID-19 vaccine. V shed 4 bases and J 2 bases; nucleotides not matched to a gene: 14. Germline V gene lookup returns CDR1 LGHDT and CDR2 YNNKEL (reference sequence). CDR3 length: 17 residues. Libraries were prepared by immunoSEQ multiplex PCR; TCRdb keeps only in-frame clonotypes and omits some of them. The table shows 120,000 to 150,000 clones, with roughly nine tenths occurring only once. The TCR sequence derives from an adult in good health. This chain connects TRBV3-1 (or the pseudogene TRBV3-2) to TRBJ2-7; 7 positions match TRBD2. The sample here was peripheral blood, taken on day 0 of AZD1222 vaccination. CDR3 DNA sequence: TGTGCCAGCAGCCGAGGGAACCTAGCGGTTATTGCCTACGAGCAGTACTTC. It is translated as CASSRGNLAVIAYEQYF.